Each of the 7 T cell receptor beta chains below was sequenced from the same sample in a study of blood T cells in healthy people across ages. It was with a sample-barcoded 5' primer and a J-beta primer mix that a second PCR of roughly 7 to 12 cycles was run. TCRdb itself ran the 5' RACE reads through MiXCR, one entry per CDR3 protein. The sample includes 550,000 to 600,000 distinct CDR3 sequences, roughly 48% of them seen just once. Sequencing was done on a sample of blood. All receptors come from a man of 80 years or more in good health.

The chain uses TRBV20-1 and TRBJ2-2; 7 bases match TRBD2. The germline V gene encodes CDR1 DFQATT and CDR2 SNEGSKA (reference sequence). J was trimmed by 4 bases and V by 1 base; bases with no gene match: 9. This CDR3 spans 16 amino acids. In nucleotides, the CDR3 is TGCAGTGCTAGAGGTTCCGGGACTACCCTCACCGGGGAGCTGTTTTTT. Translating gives CSARGSGTTLTGELFF.

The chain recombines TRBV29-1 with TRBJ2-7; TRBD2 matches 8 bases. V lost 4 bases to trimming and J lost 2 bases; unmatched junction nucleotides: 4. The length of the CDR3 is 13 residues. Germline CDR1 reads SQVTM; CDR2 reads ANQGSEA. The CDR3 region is CSVAGLGTYEQYF. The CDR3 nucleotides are TGCAGCGTTGCGGGACTAGGGACCTACGAGCAGTACTTC.

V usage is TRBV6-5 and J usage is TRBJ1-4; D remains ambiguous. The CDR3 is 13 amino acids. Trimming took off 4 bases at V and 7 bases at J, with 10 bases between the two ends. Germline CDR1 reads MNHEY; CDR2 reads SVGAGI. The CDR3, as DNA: TGTGCCAGCAGTTCCCTGTGGGGTGAAAAACTGTTTTTT. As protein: CASSSLWGEKLFF.

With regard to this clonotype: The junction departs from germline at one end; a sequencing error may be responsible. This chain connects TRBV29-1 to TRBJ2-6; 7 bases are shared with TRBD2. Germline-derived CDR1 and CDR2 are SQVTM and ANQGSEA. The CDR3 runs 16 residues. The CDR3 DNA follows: TGCAGCGTGCGGACTAGTCAGAGCTCTGGGGCCAACGCCCTGACTTTC. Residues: CSVRTSQSSGANALTF. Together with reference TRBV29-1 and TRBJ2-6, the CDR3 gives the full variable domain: SAVISQKPSRDICQRGTSLTIQCQVDSQVTMMFWYRQQPGQSLTLIATANQGSEATYESGFVIDKFPISRPNLTFSTLTVSNMSPEDSSIYLCSVRTSQSSGANALTFGAGSRLTVL.

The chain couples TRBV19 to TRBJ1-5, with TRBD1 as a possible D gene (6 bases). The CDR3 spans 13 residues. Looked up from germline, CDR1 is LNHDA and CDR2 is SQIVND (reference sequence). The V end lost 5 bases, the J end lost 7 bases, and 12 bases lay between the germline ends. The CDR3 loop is CASSYRVRQPQHF. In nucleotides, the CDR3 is TGTGCCAGTAGTTACAGGGTAAGGCAGCCCCAGCATTTT.

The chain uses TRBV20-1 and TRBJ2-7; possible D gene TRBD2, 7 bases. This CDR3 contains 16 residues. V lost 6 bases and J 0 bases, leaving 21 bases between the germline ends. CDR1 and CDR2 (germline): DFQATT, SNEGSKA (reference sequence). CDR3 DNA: TGCAGTGCCACGCCACCGACAGGCGGGAGCTCCTACGAGCAGTACTTC. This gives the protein CSATPPTGGSSYEQYF.

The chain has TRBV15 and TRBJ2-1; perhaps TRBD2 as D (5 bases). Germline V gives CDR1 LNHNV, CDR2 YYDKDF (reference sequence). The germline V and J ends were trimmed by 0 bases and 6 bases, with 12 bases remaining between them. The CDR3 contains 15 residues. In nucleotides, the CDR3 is TGTGCCACCAGCAGAGATGAGGCTAGCCGCAATGAGCAGTTCTTC. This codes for CATSRDEASRNEQFF.